This TCR beta chain emerged from a study of T cell repertoires in cytomegalovirus infection. TCRdb re-analysed the reads in MiXCR, keeping a single row per CDR3 protein. Found here are about 100,000 distinct CDR3 sequences, approximately 32% of them singletons; the top ten hold approximately 75%. With regard to this clonotype: The antigen is undetermined.

Germline V CDR1 and CDR2: LGHNT, FRNRAP. The CDR3 has 13 amino acids. V shed 1 base and J shed 8 bases, with 11 bases lying between them. The receptor was derived from a human donor in good health (CMV status not recorded). Some clones in this sample may be carry-over from other donors' samples. The chain uses TRBV12-5 and TRBJ1-1, with D possibly TRBD1 on 5 matching bases. The specimen comprised CD8+ T cells from cultured PBMCs, sampled from culture after CMV antigen stimulation. The CDR3 sequence is CASGLGQPSEAFF. The CDR3 nucleotides read TGTGCTAGTGGTTTGGGACAGCCTTCAGAAGCTTTCTTT.